The 18 T cell receptor beta chains reported below all come from one sample, sequenced in a study of T cells expressing NK-cell markers. TCRdb re-called the 5' RACE reads and catalogs CDR3 proteins one per entry, DNA excluded. Recorded here are roughly 430,000 distinct CDR3 sequences; the top ten clones represent 7.3%. Sequencing used blood T cells: a sorted CD56 or NKG2C T cell subset, CD4+ or CD8+ T cells, or bulk PBMC T cells (not recorded which). The receptors here all came from a woman between 18 and 69 years old in good health.

This chain uses TRBV6-2 or TRBV6-3 with TRBJ1-5. Per germline, CDR1 MNHEY and CDR2 SVGEGT. The length of the CDR3 is 17 residues. The CDR3 spells CASSTPGRGKLDQPQHF.

The V call is TRBV7-2, the J call TRBJ2-5; checking the TCRdb D call of TRBD1 is not possible without DNA. The CDR3 is made up of 13 amino acids. Germline V gene lookup returns CDR1 SGHTA and CDR2 FQGNSA. CDR3 sequence reads: CASSLTGGETQYF.

The gene calls are TRBV4-3 and TRBJ2-1; the D call from TCRdb, TRBD2, cannot be confirmed without DNA. Germline-derived CDR1 and CDR2 are LGHNA and YSLEER. CDR3 size: 17 residues. CDR3 residues: CASSQGILAGGPNEQFF.

The chain links TRBV25-1 to TRBJ2-4; lacking DNA, the TRBD1 call made by TCRdb goes unchecked. This CDR3 comprises 13 residues. From germline, CDR1 is MGHDK and CDR2 SYGVNS. The CDR3 here is CASRPTGKNIQYF.

This sequence joins TRBV5-5 and TRBJ2-7; TCRdb indicates TRBD1, and absent DNA this call remains unverified. The V gene's germline CDR1 is SGHKS and CDR2 YYEKEE (reference sequence). The CDR3 runs to 14 residues. The CDR3 region is CASSFTHGASEQYF.

This chain connects TRBV20-1 to TRBJ2-4. Germline V gives CDR1 DFQATT, CDR2 SNEGSKA (reference sequence). The CDR3 covers 13 residues. CDR3 in amino acids: CSASFIAKNIQYF.

The V call is TRBV5-1, the J call TRBJ2-5. The CDR3 spans 13 residues. Per the germline V gene, CDR1 is SGHRS and CDR2 is YFSETQ. The CDR3 sequence is CASSLVQRETQYF.

The chain uses TRBV29-1 and TRBJ2-3. Germline loops: CDR1 SQVTM, CDR2 ANQGSEA. The CDR3 has 13 residues. The CDR3 here is CSVNQFSTDTQYF.

The gene calls are TRBV10-3 and TRBJ1-5; without DNA, the TCRdb call of TRBD1 cannot be checked. The CDR3 contains 15 residues. CDR1 and CDR2 (germline): ENHRY, SYGVKD. The CDR3 sequence: CAIRQSGNSNQPQHF.

V usage is TRBV20-1 and J usage is TRBJ2-1; TCRdb's assignment of TRBD2 cannot be checked, as there is no DNA. Germline CDR1 reads DFQATT; CDR2 reads SNEGSKA (reference sequence). CDR3 length: 12 amino acids. The CDR3: CSASTSGNEQFF.

V usage is TRBV20-1 and J usage is TRBJ2-1; TCRdb returns TRBD2, unconfirmable since there is no DNA. Germline V gives CDR1 DFQATT, CDR2 SNEGSKA (reference sequence). The CDR3 covers 16 residues. The CDR3 is CSARDWSSGRWGEQFF.

The V gene is TRBV25-1, the J gene TRBJ2-2; TCRdb proposes TRBD1, but this gene call is untestable without DNA. Germline V gives CDR1 MGHDK, CDR2 SYGVNS. The CDR3 runs to 16 residues. The CDR3 reads CASSLGTGGSTGELFF.

This chain joins TRBV12-3 or TRBV12-4 and TRBJ2-3. The CDR3 is 15 amino acids. Here the CDR3 reads CASSDGHRSTDTQYF.

V is TRBV20-1 and J is TRBJ2-1; TCRdb gives TRBD1 as the D gene, but with no DNA this cannot be confirmed. The CDR3 extends over 12 amino acids. Germline lookup yields CDR1 DFQATT and CDR2 SNEGSKA (reference sequence). The CDR3: CSASGRGNEQFF.

The rearrangement joins TRBV6-6 to TRBJ1-2. Germline CDR1 reads MNHNY; CDR2 reads SVGAGI (reference sequence). This CDR3 has 12 residues. CDR3 loop: CASKNRDYGYTF.

The gene calls are TRBV4-3 and TRBJ1-2. The CDR3 extends over 15 amino acids. In germline, CDR1 is LGHNA, CDR2 YSLEER. This chain's CDR3 is CASSQDRGGEVGYTF.

The chain recombines TRBV19 with TRBJ2-4; TCRdb returns TRBD1, unconfirmable since there is no DNA. The CDR3 is made up of 15 amino acids. The germline V gene encodes CDR1 LNHDA and CDR2 SQIVND (reference sequence). The chain's CDR3 is CASSPRGVAKNIQYF.

The chain uses TRBV20-1 and TRBJ2-5; lacking DNA, the TRBD1 call made by TCRdb goes unchecked. This CDR3 region has 14 residues. Per the germline V gene, CDR1 is DFQATT and CDR2 is SNEGSKA (reference sequence). The chain's CDR3 is CSPYLRRQGETQYF.